This T cell receptor beta chain was captured in a study of graft-versus-host responses after intestinal transplantation. Turning to the study itself: Recipients uniformly received anti-thymocyte globulin induction, followed by tacrolimus and steroids for roughly 3 years.

Losses at the gene ends were 5 bases for V and 7 bases for J; bases not matched to a gene: 10. Germline CDR1 is MNHEY and CDR2 is SMNVEV (reference sequence). The CDR3 has 15 residues. Comments on this clone: The antigen is undetermined.

Produced via immunoSEQ multiplex PCR; TCRdb's table is partial and in-frame only. The sample comprises over 55,000 clones, about 90% of which are singletons, and about 1.3% rests with the top ten. This sequence originates from a human donor who received an intestinal transplant. This rearrangement joins TRBV27 to TRBJ2-5; 10 bases align to TRBD2. The sequences come from unstimulated CD8+ T cells sorted from spleen or lymph node cells, collected before intestinal transplant. The DNA of the CDR3 is TGTGCCAGCAGTACCCATAGCGGGGGGTGGGGGACCCAGTACTTC. The encoded protein is CASSTHSGGWGTQYF.